The clone carrying this T cell receptor beta chain was found a few times. TCR alpha and TCR beta cDNA libraries with sample barcodes and UMIs came from 5'RACE using constant-segment primers. Using its own MiXCR run on the 5' RACE reads, TCRdb lists one record per CDR3 protein. Seen here are approximately 440,000 distinct CDR3 sequences, roughly 20% observed once, and the top ten hold roughly 8.4%. The data were obtained in a study of T-cell memory formation after mild COVID-19. Study details: There were largely donor-specific TCR clusters.

V was pared by 3 bases and J by 4 bases, with 9 bases of the junction left unmatched. The V gene's germline CDR1 is SQVTM and CDR2 ANQGSEA. The CDR3 runs to 15 residues. The V gene is TRBV29-1, the J gene TRBJ1-2; TRBD1 agrees at 9 bases. The sample comprised PBMCs or a T cell subset sorted from them (not recorded which). The clonotype comes from an adult woman who had mild COVID-19 (a few samples of this study predate the infection). Cell type and time point are not known. DNA of the CDR3: TGCAGCGTTGAGTCCGGACAGGGGAGCCTCTATGGCTACACCTTC. Its protein is CSVESGQGSLYGYTF.